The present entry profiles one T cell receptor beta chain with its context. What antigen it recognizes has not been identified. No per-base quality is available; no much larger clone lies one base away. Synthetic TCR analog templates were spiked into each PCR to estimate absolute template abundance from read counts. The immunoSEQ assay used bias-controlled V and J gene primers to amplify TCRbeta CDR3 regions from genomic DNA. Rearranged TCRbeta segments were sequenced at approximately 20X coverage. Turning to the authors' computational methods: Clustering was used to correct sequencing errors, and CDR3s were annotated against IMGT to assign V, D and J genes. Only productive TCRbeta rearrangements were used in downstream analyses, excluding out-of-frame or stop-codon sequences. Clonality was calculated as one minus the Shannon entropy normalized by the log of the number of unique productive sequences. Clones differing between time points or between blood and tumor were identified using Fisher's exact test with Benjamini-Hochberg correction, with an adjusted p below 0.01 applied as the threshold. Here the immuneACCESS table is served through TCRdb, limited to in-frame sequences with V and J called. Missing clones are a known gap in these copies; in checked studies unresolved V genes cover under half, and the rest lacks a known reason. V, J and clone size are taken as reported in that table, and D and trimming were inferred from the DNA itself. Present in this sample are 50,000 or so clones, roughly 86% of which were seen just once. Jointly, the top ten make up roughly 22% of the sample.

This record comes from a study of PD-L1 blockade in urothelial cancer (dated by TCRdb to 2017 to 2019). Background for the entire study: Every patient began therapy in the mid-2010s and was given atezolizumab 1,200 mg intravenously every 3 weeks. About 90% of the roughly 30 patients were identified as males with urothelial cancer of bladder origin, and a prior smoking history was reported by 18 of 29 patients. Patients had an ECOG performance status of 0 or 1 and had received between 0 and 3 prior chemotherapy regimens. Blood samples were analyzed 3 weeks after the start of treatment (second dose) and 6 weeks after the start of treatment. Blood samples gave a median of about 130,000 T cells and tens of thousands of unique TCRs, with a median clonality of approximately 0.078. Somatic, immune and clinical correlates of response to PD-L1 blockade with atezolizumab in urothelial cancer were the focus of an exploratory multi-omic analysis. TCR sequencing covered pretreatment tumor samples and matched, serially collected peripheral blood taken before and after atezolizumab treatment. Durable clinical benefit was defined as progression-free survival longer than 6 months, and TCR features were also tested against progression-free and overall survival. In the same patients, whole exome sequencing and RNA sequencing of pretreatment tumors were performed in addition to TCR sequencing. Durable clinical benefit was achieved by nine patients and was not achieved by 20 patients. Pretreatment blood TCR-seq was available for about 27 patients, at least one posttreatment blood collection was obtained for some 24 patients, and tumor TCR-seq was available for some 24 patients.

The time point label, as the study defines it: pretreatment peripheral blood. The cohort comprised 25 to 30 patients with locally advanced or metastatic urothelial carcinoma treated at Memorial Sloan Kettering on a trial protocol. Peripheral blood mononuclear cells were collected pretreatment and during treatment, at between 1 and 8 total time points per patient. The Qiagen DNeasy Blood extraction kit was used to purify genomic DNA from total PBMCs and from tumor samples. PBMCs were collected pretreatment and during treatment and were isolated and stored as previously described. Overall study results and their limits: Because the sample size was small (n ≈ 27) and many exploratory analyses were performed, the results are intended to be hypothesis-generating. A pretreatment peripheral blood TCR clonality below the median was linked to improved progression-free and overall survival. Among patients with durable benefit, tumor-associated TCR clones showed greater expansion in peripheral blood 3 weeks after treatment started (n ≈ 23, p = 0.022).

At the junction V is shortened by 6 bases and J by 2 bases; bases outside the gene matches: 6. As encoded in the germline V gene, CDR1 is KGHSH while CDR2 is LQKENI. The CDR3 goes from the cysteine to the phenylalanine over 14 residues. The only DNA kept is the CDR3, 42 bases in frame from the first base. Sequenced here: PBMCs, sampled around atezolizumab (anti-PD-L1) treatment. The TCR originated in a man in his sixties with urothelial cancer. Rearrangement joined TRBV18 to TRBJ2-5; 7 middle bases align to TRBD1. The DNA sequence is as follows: TGTGCCAGCTCGAAGGGACAGCGACAAGAGACCCAGTACTTC. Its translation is CASSKGQRQETQYF.